Listed below are T cell receptor beta chains from one sample, sequenced in a study of CD8+ T cells in alopecia areata. Clones were sequenced by immunoSEQ multiplex PCR, and TCRdb holds only the in-frame ones, with some missing. The data hold 95,000 to 150,000 clones, with around 48% observed a single time. The sample was NKG2D-low CD8+ T cells sorted from blood. The receptors here all came from a human donor with alopecia areata. Each CDR3 is given with its conserved first and last residue. The D gene is left open where the match is weak. Clone size is shown for a subset of rows, as once, few, many or a class of expanded clone.

abundance: NA
d_gene: NA
j_gene: TRBJ2-2
v_gene: TRBV30
CDR3aa: CAWSTGAATGELFF
CDR3nt: TGTGCCTGGAGTACGGGGGCGGCCACCGGGGAGCTGTTTTTT

abundance: few
d_gene: NA
j_gene: TRBJ2-1
v_gene: TRBV29-1
CDR3aa: CSVEPLGTEQFF
CDR3nt: TGCAGCGTCGAACCCTTAGGGACAGAGCAGTTCTTC

abundance: NA
d_gene: NA
j_gene: TRBJ2-7
v_gene: TRBV29-1
CDR3aa: CSVEGSSESSEQYF
CDR3nt: TGCAGCGTTGAGGGGAGCAGCGAGTCTTCCGAGCAGTACTTC

abundance: NA
d_gene: TRBD2
j_gene: TRBJ2-3
v_gene: TRBV29-1
CDR3aa: CSVEASGRSDTQYF
CDR3nt: TGCAGCGTTGAGGCTAGCGGGAGATCAGATACGCAGTATTTT

abundance: NA
d_gene: NA
j_gene: TRBJ2-5
v_gene: TRBV4-1
CDR3aa: CASSQAVGERQETQYF
CDR3nt: TGCGCCAGCAGCCAAGCGGTAGGGGAGAGACAAGAGACCCAGTACTTC

abundance: NA
d_gene: NA
j_gene: TRBJ1-4
v_gene: TRBV30
CDR3aa: CAWRRISDGTNEKLFF
CDR3nt: TGTGCCTGGAGGAGAATTTCGGACGGCACAAATGAAAAACTGTTTTTT

abundance: NA
d_gene: TRBD2
j_gene: TRBJ2-5
v_gene: TRBV29-1
CDR3aa: CSAVPGGETQYF
CDR3nt: TGCAGCGCCGTCCCGGGAGGAGAGACCCAGTACTTC

abundance: few
d_gene: NA
j_gene: TRBJ2-7
v_gene: TRBV29-1
CDR3aa: CSVELQGGAYEQYF
CDR3nt: TGCAGCGTTGAACTTCAGGGGGGTGCCTACGAGCAGTACTTC

abundance: NA
d_gene: TRBD2
j_gene: TRBJ2-1
v_gene: TRBV27
CDR3aa: CASSLSGGGPYNEQFF
CDR3nt: TGTGCCAGCAGTTTATCTGGCGGGGGACCCTACAATGAGCAGTTCTTC

abundance: NA
d_gene: NA
j_gene: TRBJ1-1
v_gene: TRBV29-1
CDR3aa: CSVTVVNTEAFF
CDR3nt: TGCAGCGTTACCGTAGTGAACACTGAAGCTTTCTTT

abundance: NA
d_gene: TRBD1
j_gene: TRBJ2-1
v_gene: TRBV27
CDR3aa: CASTLGQAYYNEQFF
CDR3nt: TGTGCCAGCACCCTTGGACAGGCTTACTACAATGAGCAGTTCTTC

abundance: NA
d_gene: NA
j_gene: TRBJ2-7
v_gene: TRBV29-1
CDR3aa: CSVELVGSTGEQYF
CDR3nt: TGCAGCGTTGAACTGGTAGGCAGTACCGGCGAGCAGTACTTC

abundance: NA
d_gene: NA
j_gene: TRBJ2-7
v_gene: TRBV29-1
CDR3aa: CSVEYAHLPSYEQYF
CDR3nt: TGCAGCGTTGAATATGCGCACCTCCCCTCCTACGAGCAGTACTTC

abundance: NA
d_gene: NA
j_gene: TRBJ2-5
v_gene: TRBV4-1
CDR3aa: CASSLAAGVETQYF
CDR3nt: TGCGCCAGCAGCCTAGCCGCAGGGGTAGAGACCCAGTACTTC

abundance: NA
d_gene: NA
j_gene: TRBJ2-3
v_gene: TRBV29-1
CDR3aa: CSVMTSTDTQYF
CDR3nt: TGCAGCGTTATGACTAGCACAGATACGCAGTATTTT

abundance: NA
d_gene: TRBD2
j_gene: TRBJ2-5
v_gene: TRBV29-1
CDR3aa: CSVEGLAETQYF
CDR3nt: TGCAGCGTTGAGGGACTAGCTGAGACCCAGTACTTC

abundance: NA
d_gene: NA
j_gene: TRBJ2-7
v_gene: TRBV5-1
CDR3aa: CASSLRDYEQYF
CDR3nt: TGCGCCAGCAGCTTGAGGGACTACGAGCAGTACTTC

abundance: NA
d_gene: NA
j_gene: TRBJ2-3
v_gene: TRBV2
CDR3aa: CASSGESWSNTDTQYF
CDR3nt: TGTGCCAGCAGTGGGGAATCTTGGAGCAACACAGATACGCAGTATTTT

abundance: NA
d_gene: TRBD2
j_gene: TRBJ2-7
v_gene: TRBV30
CDR3aa: CAWNPTSGLEQYF
CDR3nt: TGTGCCTGGAATCCGACTAGCGGTCTCGAGCAGTACTTC

abundance: NA
d_gene: NA
j_gene: TRBJ2-1
v_gene: TRBV27
CDR3aa: CASSPLDGNEQFF
CDR3nt: TGTGCCAGCAGCCCGCTGGACGGGAATGAGCAGTTCTTC

abundance: NA
d_gene: NA
j_gene: TRBJ2-1
v_gene: TRBV4-1
CDR3aa: CASSRGPGSYNEQFF
CDR3nt: TGCGCCAGCAGCCGCGGACCCGGGTCCTACAATGAGCAGTTCTTC

abundance: NA
d_gene: TRBD1
j_gene: TRBJ2-7
v_gene: TRBV29-1
CDR3aa: CSVVPQGAHEQYF
CDR3nt: TGCAGCGTTGTCCCCCAGGGGGCTCACGAGCAGTACTTC

abundance: NA
d_gene: NA
j_gene: TRBJ2-1
v_gene: TRBV27
CDR3aa: CASSTLGVDYNEQFF
CDR3nt: TGTGCCAGCAGTACACTGGGGGTTGACTACAATGAGCAGTTCTTC

abundance: NA
d_gene: NA
j_gene: TRBJ2-7
v_gene: TRBV4-1
CDR3aa: CASSQGVAYEQYF
CDR3nt: TGCGCCAGCAGCCAAGGGGTCGCTTACGAGCAGTACTTC

abundance: NA
d_gene: NA
j_gene: TRBJ2-3
v_gene: TRBV29-1
CDR3aa: CSVEPFDDSTDTQYF
CDR3nt: TGCAGCGTTGAACCCTTCGATGATAGCACAGATACGCAGTATTTT

abundance: NA
d_gene: NA
j_gene: TRBJ2-5
v_gene: TRBV7-9
CDR3aa: CASSSPTDQETQYF
CDR3nt: TGTGCCAGCAGCTCCCCCACTGATCAAGAGACCCAGTACTTC

abundance: NA
d_gene: NA
j_gene: TRBJ2-7
v_gene: TRBV29-1
CDR3aa: CSGAGQNYEQYF
CDR3nt: TGCAGCGGGGCAGGGCAGAACTACGAGCAGTACTTC